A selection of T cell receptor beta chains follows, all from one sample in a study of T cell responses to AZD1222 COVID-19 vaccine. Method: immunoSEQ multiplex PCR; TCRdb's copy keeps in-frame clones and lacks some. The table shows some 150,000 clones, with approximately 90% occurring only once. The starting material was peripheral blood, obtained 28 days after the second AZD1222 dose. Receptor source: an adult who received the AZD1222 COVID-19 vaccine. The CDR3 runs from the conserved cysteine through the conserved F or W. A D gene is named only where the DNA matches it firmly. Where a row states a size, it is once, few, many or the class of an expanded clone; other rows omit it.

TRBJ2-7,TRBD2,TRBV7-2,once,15,CASSLAVSGNYEQYF,TGTGCCAGCAGCCTCGCGGTTAGCGGGAACTACGAGCAGTACTTC
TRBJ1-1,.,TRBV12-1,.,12,CASSRGETEAFF,TGTGCCAGCTCTCGGGGGGAAACTGAAGCTTTCTTT
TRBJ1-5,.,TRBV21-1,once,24,CASSKALCFGRPDRGGDGDQPQHF,TGTGCCAGCAGCAAAGCGCTTTGTTTTGGGCGCCCCGACAGGGGAGGTGACGGGGATCAGCCCCAGCATTTT
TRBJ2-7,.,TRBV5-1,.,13,CASSPRELEEQYF,TGCGCCAGCAGTCCCCGGGAACTAGAAGAGCAGTACTTC
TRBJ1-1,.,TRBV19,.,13,CASSIDRNTEAFF,TGTGCCAGTAGTATAGACCGGAACACTGAAGCTTTCTTT
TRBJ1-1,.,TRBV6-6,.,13,CASSAGRGTEAFF,TGTGCCAGCTCAGCAGGGCGGGGAACTGAAGCTTTCTTT
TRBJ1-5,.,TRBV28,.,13,CASRQTNNQPQHF,TGTGCCAGCAGACAAACTAACAATCAGCCCCAGCATTTT
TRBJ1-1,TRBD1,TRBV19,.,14,CASSAGQENTEAFF,TGTGCCAGTAGTGCAGGACAGGAAAACACTGAAGCTTTCTTT
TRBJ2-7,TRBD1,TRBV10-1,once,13,CASSRDRGLPEYF,TGCGCCAGCAGCCGGGACAGGGGATTGCCTGAGTACTTC
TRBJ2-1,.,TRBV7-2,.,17,CASSLEAVRAPYNEQFF,TGTGCCAGCAGCTTAGAAGCAGTACGGGCGCCGTACAATGAGCAGTTCTTC
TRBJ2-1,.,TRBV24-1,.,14,CATSDLDTLDEQFF,TGTGCCACCAGTGACTTGGACACCCTCGATGAGCAGTTCTTC
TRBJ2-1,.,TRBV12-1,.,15,CASSFLVRPYNEQFF,TGTGCCAGCAGCTTCCTAGTCAGGCCCTACAATGAGCAGTTCTTC
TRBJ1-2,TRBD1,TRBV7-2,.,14,CASSPTGQGYGYTF,TGTGCCAGCAGCCCTACGGGACAGGGGTATGGCTACACCTTC
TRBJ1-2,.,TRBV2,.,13,CASSITANTANTF,TGTGCCAGCAGTATTACAGCGAACACGGCCAATACCTTC
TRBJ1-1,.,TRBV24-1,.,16,CATSRAGAGPNTEAFF,TGTGCCACCAGTCGAGCGGGGGCAGGGCCGAACACTGAAGCTTTCTTT
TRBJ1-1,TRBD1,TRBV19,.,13,CASRNRDRLEAFF,TGTGCCAGTAGAAATCGGGACAGACTTGAAGCTTTCTTT
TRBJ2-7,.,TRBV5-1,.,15,CASSLAAGSSYEQYF,TGCGCCAGCAGCTTGGCGGCGGGGAGCTCCTACGAGCAGTACTTC
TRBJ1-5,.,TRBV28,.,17,CASTPRRTANGDQPQHF,TGTGCCAGCACTCCCCGTAGGACCGCAAACGGCGATCAGCCCCAGCATTTT